This TCR beta chain stems from a study of T-cell reconstitution after alpha-beta-depleted transplantation in children. Study-wide points: Surviving recipient T cells and intrathymic progenitors accounted for some patients' high TCRbeta diversity at day 60. T-cell numbers and diversity, one year after transplant, stemmed largely from T cells that were newly produced. Reportedly, only several hundred clones from non-depleted graft cells drove alpha-beta T-cell counts at about two months.

With regard to this clonotype: Its antigen is unknown.

From germline, CDR1 is SGHAT and CDR2 FQNNGV. The CDR3 spans 19 residues. V lost 1 base and J 1 base, leaving 20 bases between the germline ends. Researchers prepared the TCRbeta library using unique molecular identifiers, the study reports. TCRdb processed the PCR reads anew with MiXCR; each CDR3 protein has one entry. Here the sample spans tens of thousands of distinct CDR3 sequences, about 16% being singletons. The TCR was taken from a male patient between 2 and 15 years old who had a stem cell transplant for acute lymphoblastic leukemia, so the T cells may come from the graft donor. The sequenced sample was PBMCs, mostly from graft donor cells, obtained 180 days after TCRalphabeta/CD19-depleted stem cell transplant. This rearrangement joins TRBV11-2 to TRBJ1-5; D may be TRBD1 (6 bases). The CDR3 DNA is TGTGCCAGCAGCTTAGGAGGGTTGGGGGCGAGTAGGAGCAATCAGCCCCAGCATTTT. This codes for CASSLGGLGASRSNQPQHF.